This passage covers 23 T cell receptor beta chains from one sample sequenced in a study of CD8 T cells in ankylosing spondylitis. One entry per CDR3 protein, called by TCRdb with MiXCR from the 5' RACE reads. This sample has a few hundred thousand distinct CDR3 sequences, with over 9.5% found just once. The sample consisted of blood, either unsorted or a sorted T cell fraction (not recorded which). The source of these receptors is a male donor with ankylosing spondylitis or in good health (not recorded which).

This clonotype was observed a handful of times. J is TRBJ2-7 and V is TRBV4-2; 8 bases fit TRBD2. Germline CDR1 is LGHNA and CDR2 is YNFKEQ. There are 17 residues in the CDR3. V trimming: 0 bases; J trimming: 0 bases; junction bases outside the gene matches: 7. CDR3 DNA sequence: TGTGCCAGCAGCCAAGATGAGCGGGGGAGAGCCTCCTACGAGCAGTACTTC. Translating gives CASSQDERGRASYEQYF.

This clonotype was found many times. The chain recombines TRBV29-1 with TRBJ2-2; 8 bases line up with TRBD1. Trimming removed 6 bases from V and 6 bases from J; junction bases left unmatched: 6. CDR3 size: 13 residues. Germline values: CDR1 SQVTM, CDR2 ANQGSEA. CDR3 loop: CSVTRGQSGELFF. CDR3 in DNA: TGCAGCGTCACCAGGGGGCAGTCCGGGGAGCTGTTTTTT.

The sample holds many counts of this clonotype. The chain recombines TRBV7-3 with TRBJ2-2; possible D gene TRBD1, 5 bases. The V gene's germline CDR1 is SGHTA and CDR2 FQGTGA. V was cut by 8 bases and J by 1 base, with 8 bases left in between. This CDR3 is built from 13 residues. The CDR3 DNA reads TGTGCCAGCGGGGCGCAGAACACCGGGGAGCTGTTTTTT. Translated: CASGAQNTGELFF.

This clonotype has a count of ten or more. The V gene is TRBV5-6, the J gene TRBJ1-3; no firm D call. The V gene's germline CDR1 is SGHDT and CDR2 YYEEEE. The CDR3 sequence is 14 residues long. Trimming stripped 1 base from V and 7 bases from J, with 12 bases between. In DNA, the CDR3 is TGTGCCAGCAGCTTGCTTTCCGGGTGGAACACCATATATTTT. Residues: CASSLLSGWNTIYF.

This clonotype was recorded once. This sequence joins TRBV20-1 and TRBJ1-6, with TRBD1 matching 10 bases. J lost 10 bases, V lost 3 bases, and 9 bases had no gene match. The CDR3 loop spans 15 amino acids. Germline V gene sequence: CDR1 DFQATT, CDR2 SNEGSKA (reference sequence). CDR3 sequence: CSARDRGILLSPLHF. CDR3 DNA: TGCAGTGCTAGGGACAGGGGGATATTATTGTCACCCCTCCACTTT.

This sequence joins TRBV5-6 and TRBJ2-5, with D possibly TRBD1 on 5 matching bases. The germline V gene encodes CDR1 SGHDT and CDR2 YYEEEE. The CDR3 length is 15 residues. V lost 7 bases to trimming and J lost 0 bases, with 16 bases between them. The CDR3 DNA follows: TGTGCCAGCCTTGAAGGGGTGGGGTACCAAGAGACCCAGTACTTC. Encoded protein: CASLEGVGYQETQYF.

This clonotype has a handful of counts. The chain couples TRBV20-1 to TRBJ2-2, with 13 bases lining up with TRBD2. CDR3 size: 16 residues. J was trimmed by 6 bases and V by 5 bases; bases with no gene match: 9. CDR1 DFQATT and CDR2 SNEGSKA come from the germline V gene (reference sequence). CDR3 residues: CSASTSGGPSSGELFF. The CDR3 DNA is TGCAGTGCTTCGACTAGCGGGGGGCCTAGTTCCGGGGAGCTGTTTTTT.

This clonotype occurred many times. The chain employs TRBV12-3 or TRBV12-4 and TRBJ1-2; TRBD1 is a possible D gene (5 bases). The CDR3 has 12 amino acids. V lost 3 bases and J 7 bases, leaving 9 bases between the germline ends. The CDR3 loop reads CASSFSGSGYTF. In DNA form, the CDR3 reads TGTGCCAGCAGTTTTTCAGGGTCTGGCTACACCTTC.

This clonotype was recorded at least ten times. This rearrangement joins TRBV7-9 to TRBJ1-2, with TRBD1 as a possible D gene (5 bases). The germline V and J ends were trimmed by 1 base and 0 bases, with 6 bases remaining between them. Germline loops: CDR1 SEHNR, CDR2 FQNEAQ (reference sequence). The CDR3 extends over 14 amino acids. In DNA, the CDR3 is TGTGCCAGCAGCTTAGGGGGACCTAACTATGGCTACACCTTC. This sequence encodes CASSLGGPNYGYTF.

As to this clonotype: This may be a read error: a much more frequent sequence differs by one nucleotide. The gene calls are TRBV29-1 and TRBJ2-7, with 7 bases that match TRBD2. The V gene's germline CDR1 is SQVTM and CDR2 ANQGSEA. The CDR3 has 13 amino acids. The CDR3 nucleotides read TGCGGCGTGGGAGATCTCCTAGCGGACGAGCAGTACTTC. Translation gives CGVGDLLADEQYF.

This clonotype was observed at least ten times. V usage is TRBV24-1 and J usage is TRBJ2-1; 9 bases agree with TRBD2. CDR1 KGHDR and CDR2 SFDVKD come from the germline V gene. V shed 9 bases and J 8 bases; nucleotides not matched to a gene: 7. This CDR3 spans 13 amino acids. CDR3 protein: CATGLAGRDEQFF. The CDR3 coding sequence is TGTGCCACCGGGCTAGCGGGGCGAGATGAGCAGTTCTTC.

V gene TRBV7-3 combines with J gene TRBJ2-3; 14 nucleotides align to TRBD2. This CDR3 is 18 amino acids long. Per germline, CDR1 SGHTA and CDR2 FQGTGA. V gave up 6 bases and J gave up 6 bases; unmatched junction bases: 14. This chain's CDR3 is CASSPTVRLAGGRDTQYF. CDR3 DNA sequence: TGTGCCAGCAGTCCAACCGTCAGACTAGCGGGGGGGCGTGATACGCAGTATTTT. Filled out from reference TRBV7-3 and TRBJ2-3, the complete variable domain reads GAGVSQTPSNKVTEKGKYVELRCDPISGHTALYWYRQSLGQGPEFLIYFQGTGAADDSGLPNDRFFAVRPEGSVSTLKIQRTERGDSAVYLCASSPTVRLAGGRDTQYFGPGTRLTVL.

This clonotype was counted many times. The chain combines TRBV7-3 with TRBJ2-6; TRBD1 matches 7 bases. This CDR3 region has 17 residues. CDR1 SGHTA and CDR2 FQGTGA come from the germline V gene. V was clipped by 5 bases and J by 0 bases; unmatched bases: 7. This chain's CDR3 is CASSPQQGVSGANVLTF. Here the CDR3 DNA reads TGTGCCAGCAGCCCCCAGCAGGGGGTCTCTGGGGCCAACGTCCTGACTTTC. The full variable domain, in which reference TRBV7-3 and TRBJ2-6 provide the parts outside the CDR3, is GAGVSQTPSNKVTEKGKYVELRCDPISGHTALYWYRQSLGQGPEFLIYFQGTGAADDSGLPNDRFFAVRPEGSVSTLKIQRTERGDSAVYLCASSPQQGVSGANVLTFGAGSRLTVL.

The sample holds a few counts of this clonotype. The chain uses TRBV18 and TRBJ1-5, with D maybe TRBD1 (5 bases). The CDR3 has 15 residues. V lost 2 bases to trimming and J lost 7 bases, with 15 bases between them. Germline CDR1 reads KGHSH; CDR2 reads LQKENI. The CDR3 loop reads CASSPLRGMDQPQHF. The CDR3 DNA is TGTGCCAGCTCACCATTACGGGGGATGGACCAGCCCCAGCATTTT.

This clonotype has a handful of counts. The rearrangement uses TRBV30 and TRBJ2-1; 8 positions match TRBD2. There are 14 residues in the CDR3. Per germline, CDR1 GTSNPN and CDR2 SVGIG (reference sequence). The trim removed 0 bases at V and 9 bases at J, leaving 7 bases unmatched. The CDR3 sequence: CAWSVSGGAREQFF. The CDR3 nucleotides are TGTGCCTGGAGTGTATCCGGGGGGGCGCGTGAGCAGTTCTTC.

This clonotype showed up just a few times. The CDR3 region is CASSEALGSYNEQFF. As DNA, the CDR3 is TGTGCCAGCAGTGAAGCGCTGGGCTCCTACAATGAGCAGTTCTTC. The rearrangement uses TRBV6-1 and TRBJ2-1, with unresolved D. V was pared by 0 bases and J by 0 bases, with 6 bases between. This CDR3 contains 15 residues. CDR1 MNHNS and CDR2 SASEGT come from the germline V gene.

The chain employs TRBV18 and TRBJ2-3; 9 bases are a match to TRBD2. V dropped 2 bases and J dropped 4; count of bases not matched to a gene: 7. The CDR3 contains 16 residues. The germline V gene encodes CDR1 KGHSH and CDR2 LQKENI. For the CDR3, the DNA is TGTGCCAGCTCACCAATTGGCCTAGCGGGGTCAGATACGCAGTATTTT. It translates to CASSPIGLAGSDTQYF. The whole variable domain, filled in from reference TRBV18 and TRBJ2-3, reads NAGVMQNPRHLVRRRGQEARLRCSPMKGHSHVYWYRQLPEEGLKFMVYLQKENIIDESGMPKERFSAEFPKEGPSILRIQQVVRGDSAAYFCASSPIGLAGSDTQYFGPGTRLTVL.

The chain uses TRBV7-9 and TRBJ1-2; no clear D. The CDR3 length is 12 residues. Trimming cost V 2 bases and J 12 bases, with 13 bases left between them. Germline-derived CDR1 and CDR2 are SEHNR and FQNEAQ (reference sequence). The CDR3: CASSLMGNSNTF. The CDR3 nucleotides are TGTGCCAGCAGCTTAATGGGGAACAGCAACACCTTC.

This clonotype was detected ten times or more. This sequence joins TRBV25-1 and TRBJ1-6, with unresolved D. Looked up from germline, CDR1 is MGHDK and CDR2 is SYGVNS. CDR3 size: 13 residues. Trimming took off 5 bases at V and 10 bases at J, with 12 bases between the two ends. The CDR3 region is CASSPRAGSPLHF. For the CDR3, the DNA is TGTGCCAGCAGTCCACGGGCGGGCTCACCCCTCCACTTT.

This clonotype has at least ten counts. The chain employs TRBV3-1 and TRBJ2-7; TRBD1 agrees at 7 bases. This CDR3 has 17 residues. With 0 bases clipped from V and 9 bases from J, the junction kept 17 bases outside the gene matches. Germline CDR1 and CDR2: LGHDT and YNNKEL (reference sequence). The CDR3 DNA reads TGTGCCAGCAGCCAAGATCAGGGGGTCAGGACGAGGGATGTGCAGTACTTC. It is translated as CASSQDQGVRTRDVQYF.

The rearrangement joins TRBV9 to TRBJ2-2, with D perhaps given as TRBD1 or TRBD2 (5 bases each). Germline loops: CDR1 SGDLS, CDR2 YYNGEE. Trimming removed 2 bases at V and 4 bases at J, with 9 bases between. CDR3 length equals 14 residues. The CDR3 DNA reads TGTGCCAGCAGCGTTGGGACCTCCACCGGGGAGCTGTTTTTT. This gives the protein CASSVGTSTGELFF.

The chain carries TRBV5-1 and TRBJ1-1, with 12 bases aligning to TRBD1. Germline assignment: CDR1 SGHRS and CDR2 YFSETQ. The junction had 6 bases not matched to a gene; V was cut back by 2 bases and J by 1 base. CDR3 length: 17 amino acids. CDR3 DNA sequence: TGCGCCAGCAGCTTCCCCGGGACAGGGGGCCAGAACACTGAAGCTTTCTTT. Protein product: CASSFPGTGGQNTEAFF.

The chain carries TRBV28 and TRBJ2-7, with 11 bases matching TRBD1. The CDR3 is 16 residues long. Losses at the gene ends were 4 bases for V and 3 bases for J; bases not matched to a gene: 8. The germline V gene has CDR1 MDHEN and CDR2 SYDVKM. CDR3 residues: CASSSGGTGGLYEQYF. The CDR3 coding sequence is TGTGCCAGCAGTTCCGGAGGGACAGGGGGACTCTACGAGCAGTACTTC. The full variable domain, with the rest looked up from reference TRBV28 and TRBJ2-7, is DVKVTQSSRYLVKRTGEKVFLECVQDMDHENMFWYRQDPGLGLRLIYFSYDVKMKEKGDIPEGYSVSREKKERFSLILESASTNQTSMYLCASSSGGTGGLYEQYFGPGTRLTVT.